This entry lists 7 T cell receptor beta chains sequenced from one sample in a study of blood T cell repertoires in COVID-19. Measured with immunoSEQ multiplex PCR; TCRdb has only the in-frame clones, and not every one. The data hold about 180,000 clones, with around 80% observed a single time. The sample taken for sequencing was peripheral blood. The receptor source for this set is a woman aged 80 or older with COVID-19, enrolled during active disease.

The chain couples TRBV19 to TRBJ1-1; no clear D. The V and J ends lost 0 bases and 7 bases respectively, with 9 bases between them. CDR3 size: 13 residues. Looked up from germline, CDR1 is LNHDA and CDR2 is SQIVND (reference sequence). For the CDR3, the DNA is TGTGCCAGTAGTATAGAAGAGGGCGGTGAAGCTTTCTTT. Its translation: CASSIEEGGEAFF.

The V and J genes are TRBV15 and TRBJ2-1; 7 nucleotides match TRBD1. This CDR3 spans 15 amino acids. The germline gives CDR1 LNHNV, CDR2 YYDKDF (reference sequence). The V gene end was trimmed by 3 bases and the J gene end by 0 bases; junction bases not matched to a gene: 2. The DNA of the CDR3 is TGTGCCACCAGCAGGGGGACAGTCTCCTACAATGAGCAGTTCTTC. Residues: CATSRGTVSYNEQFF.

The rearrangement links TRBV27 to TRBJ2-1, with D possibly being TRBD2 (6 bases). CDR3 size: 17 residues. V was trimmed by 2 bases and J by 5 bases, leaving 19 bases between them. Germline assignment: CDR1 MNHEY and CDR2 SMNVEV (reference sequence). CDR3 sequence reads: CASSLRLAYTRDNEQFF. The DNA for the CDR3 is TGTGCCAGCAGTTTACGGCTAGCGTACACTCGAGACAATGAGCAGTTCTTC.

This rearrangement joins TRBV18 to TRBJ2-1; TRBD2 is a possible D gene (5 bases). The CDR3 runs 15 residues. CDR1 is KGHSH, CDR2 LQKENI, per germline. Trimming shortened V by 1 base and J by 7 bases, and 14 bases separated the two germline ends. CDR3 sequence (DNA): TGTGCCAGCTCACCACGGTACGGCACGGGGAATGAGCAGTTCTTC. Translated: CASSPRYGTGNEQFF.

This rearrangement joins TRBV6-5 to TRBJ2-1; no firm D call. Trimming shortened V by 8 bases and J by 4 bases, and 3 bases separated the two germline ends. The CDR3 covers 10 residues. Germline V gene lookup returns CDR1 MNHEY and CDR2 SVGAGI. The CDR3 DNA sequence: TGTGCCAGCCAATACAATGAGCAGTTCTTC. Its translation is CASQYNEQFF.

CDR3 residues: CASSLALGVNTEAFF. The CDR3, as DNA: TGCGCCAGCAGCTTGGCCCTGGGAGTGAACACTGAAGCTTTCTTT. The J gene is TRBJ1-1, the V gene TRBV5-1; unclear D gene. V was trimmed by 0 bases and J by 0 bases, leaving 9 bases between them. The CDR3 totals 15 residues. Germline V lookup: CDR1 SGHRS, CDR2 YFSETQ. Together with reference TRBV5-1 and TRBJ1-1, the CDR3 gives the full variable domain: KAGVTQTPRYLIKTRGQQVTLSCSPISGHRSVSWYQQTPGQGLQFLFEYFSETQRNKGNFPGRFSGRQFSNSRSEMNVSTLELGDSALYLCASSLALGVNTEAFFGQGTRLTVV.

The chain carries TRBV18 and TRBJ1-3, with a possible D match to TRBD1 (6 bases). Per the germline V gene, CDR1 is KGHSH and CDR2 is LQKENI. This CDR3 is 15 amino acids long. V gave up 1 base and J gave up 4 bases, with 11 bases separating them. The CDR3 protein is CASSPLAQGGNTIYF. CDR3 nucleotide sequence: TGTGCCAGCTCACCACTAGCACAGGGCGGAAACACCATATATTTT.